This T cell receptor (beta chain) was recorded in a study of blood T cells in healthy people across ages. The CDR3 totals 16 residues. Trimming took off 6 bases at V and 0 bases at J, with 15 bases between the two ends. CDR1 MNHEY and CDR2 SMNVEV come from the germline V gene (reference sequence). It was with a sample-barcoded 5' primer and a J-beta primer mix that a second PCR of about 6 to 12 cycles was run. TCRdb independently ran MiXCR on the 5' RACE reads; one entry per CDR3 protein. The table shows about a million distinct CDR3 sequences, with roughly two fifths occurring only once. The chain is built from TRBV27 and TRBJ1-3; D ambiguous. Input material: blood. The source is a man between 18 and 35 years old in good health. CDR3 amino acids: CASSQESSSSGNTIYF. DNA of the CDR3: TGTGCCAGCAGCCAAGAGTCCTCTAGCTCTGGAAACACCATATATTTT.